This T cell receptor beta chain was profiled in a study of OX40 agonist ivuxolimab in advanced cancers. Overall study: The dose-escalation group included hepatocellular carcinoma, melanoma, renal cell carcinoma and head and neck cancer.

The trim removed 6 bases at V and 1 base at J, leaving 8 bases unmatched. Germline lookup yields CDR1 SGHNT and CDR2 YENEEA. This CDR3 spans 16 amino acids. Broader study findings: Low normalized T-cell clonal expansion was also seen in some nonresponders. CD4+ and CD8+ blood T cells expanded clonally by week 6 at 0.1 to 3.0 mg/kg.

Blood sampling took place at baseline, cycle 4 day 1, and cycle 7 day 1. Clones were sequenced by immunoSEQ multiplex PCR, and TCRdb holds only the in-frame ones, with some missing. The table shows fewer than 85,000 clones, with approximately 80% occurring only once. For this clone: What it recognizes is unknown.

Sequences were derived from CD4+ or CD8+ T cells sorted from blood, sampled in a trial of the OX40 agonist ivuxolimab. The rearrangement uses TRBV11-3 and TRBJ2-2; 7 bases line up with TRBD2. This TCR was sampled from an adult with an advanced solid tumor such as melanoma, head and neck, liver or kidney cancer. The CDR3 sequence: CASSPKTSRNTGELFF. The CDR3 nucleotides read TGTGCCAGCAGTCCTAAGACTAGCAGGAACACCGGGGAGCTGTTTTTT.